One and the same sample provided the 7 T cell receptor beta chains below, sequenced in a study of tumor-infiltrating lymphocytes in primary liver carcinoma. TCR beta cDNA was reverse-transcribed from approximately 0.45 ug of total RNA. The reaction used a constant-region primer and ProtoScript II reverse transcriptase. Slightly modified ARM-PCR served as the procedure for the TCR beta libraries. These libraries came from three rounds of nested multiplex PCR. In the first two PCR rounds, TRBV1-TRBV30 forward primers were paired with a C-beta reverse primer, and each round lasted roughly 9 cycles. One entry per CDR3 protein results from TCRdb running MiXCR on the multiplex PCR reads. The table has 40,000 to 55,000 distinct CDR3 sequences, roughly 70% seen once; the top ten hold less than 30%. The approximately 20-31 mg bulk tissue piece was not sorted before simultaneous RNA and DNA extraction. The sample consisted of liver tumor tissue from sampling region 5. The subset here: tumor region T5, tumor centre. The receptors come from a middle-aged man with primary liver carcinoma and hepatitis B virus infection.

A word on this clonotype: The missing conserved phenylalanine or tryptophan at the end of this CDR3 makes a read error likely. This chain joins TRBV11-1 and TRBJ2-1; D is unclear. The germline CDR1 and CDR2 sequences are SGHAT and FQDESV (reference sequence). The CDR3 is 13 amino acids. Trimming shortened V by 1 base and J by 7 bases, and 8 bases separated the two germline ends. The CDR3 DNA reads TGTGCCAGCAGCTTAGGGTGGGCAAATGAGCAGTTCTTA. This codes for CASSLGWANEQFL.

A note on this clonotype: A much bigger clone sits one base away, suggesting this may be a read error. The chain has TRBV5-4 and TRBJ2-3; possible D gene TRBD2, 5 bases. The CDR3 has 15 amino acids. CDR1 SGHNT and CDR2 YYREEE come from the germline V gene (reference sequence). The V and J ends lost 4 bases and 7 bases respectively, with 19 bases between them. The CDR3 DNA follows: TGTGCCAGCAGCATAGAGGGCGGCTCACCGAATACGCAGTATTTT. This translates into CASSIEGGSPNTQYF.

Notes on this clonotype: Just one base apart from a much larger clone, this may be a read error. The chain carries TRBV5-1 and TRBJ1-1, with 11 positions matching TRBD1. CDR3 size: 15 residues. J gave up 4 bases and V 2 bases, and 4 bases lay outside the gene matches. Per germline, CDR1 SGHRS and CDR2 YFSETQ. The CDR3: CASSFFGTGGTEAFF. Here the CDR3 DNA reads TGCGCCAGCAGCTTCTTCGGGACAGGGGGCACTGAAGCTTTCTTT.

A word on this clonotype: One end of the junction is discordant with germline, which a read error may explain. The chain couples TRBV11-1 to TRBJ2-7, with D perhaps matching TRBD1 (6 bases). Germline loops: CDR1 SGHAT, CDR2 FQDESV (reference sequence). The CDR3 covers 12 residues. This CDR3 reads CANSLVGTKRYF. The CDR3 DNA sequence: TGTGCCAACAGCTTAGTGGGGACAAAACGGTACTTC.

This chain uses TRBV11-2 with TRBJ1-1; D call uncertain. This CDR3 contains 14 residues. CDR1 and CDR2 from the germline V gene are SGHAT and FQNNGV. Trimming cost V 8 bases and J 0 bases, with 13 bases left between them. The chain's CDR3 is CASGPRALNTEAFF. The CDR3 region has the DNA TGTGCCAGCGGCCCGAGGGCATTGAACACTGAAGCTTTCTTT.

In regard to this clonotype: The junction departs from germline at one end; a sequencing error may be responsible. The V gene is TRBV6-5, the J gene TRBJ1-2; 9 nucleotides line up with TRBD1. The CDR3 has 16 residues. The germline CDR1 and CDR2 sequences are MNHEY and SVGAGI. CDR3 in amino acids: CAGSYSWGDRDNGYTF. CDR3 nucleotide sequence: TGTGCCGGCAGTTACAGTTGGGGGGACAGGGATAACGGCTACACCTTC.

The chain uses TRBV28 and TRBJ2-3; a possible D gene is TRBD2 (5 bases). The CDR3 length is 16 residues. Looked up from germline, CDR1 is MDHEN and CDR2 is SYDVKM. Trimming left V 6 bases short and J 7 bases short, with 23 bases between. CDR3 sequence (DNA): TGTGCCAGCAGCTCCCGAGAGGGTAAACGGGCAAATACGCAGTATTTT. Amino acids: CASSSREGKRANTQYF.